These T cell receptor beta chains were read from a single sample in a study of T cell changes during pregnancy in multiple sclerosis. Here immunoSEQ multiplex PCR was the method, and the copy in TCRdb shows in-frame clones only, minus some. The sample contains tens of thousands of clones, approximately 90% of which appear only once. The sample was peripheral blood, taken before pregnancy. These receptor sequences come from a female donor with multiple sclerosis, enrolled in a pregnancy study. Each CDR3 is given with its conserved first and last residue. Each record gives: J gene, V gene, clone size, D gene, CDR3 protein, CDR3 DNA. D genes are given only for firm matches. Size tells how often a clone was seen (once, few, many) or the class of an expanded clone, and some rows leave it out.

>TRBJ2-3|TRBV9|NA|TRBD2
CASSVGSGDTDTQYF
TGTGCCAGCAGCGTAGGTAGCGGGGACACAGATACGCAGTATTTT
>TRBJ1-1|TRBV19|NA|TRBD1
CASSSLRDRGKGNTEAFF
TGTGCCAGTAGTTCGCTCCGGGACAGGGGAAAGGGGAACACTGAAGCTTTCTTT
>TRBJ1-5|TRBV5-1|NA|TRBD1
CASSLEQGKQPQHF
TGCGCCAGCAGCTTGGAACAGGGGAAACAGCCCCAGCATTTT
>TRBJ2-3|TRBV29-1|NA|TRBD1
CSVRQGGTDTQYF
TGCAGCGTCCGACAGGGGGGGACAGATACGCAGTATTTT
>TRBJ2-3|TRBV15|NA|TRBD2
CATSRERRTSGSGDTQYF
TGTGCCACCAGCAGAGAAAGGAGGACTAGCGGGAGCGGAGATACGCAGTATTTT
>TRBJ1-2|TRBV6-5|NA|TRBD1
CASSYYTGADYGYTF
TGTGCCAGCAGTTACTATACAGGGGCGGACTATGGCTACACCTTC
>TRBJ2-2|TRBV25-1|NA|TRBD2
CASRTAGDTGELFF
TGTGCCAGCAGGACGGCGGGAGACACCGGGGAGCTGTTTTTT
>TRBJ2-2|TRBV7-8|NA|TRBD2
CASSLASGGATGELFF
TGTGCCAGCAGCTTGGCCAGCGGGGGGGCCACCGGGGAGCTGTTTTTT
>TRBJ2-1|TRBV29-1|NA|NA
CSGLGRLYNEQFF
TGCAGCGGCCTGGGGCGGCTCTACAATGAGCAGTTCTTC
>TRBJ2-1|TRBV29-1|NA|NA
CSVEALASSYNEQFF
TGCAGCGTTGAGGCACTAGCATCTTCCTACAATGAGCAGTTCTTC
>TRBJ2-1|TRBV4-2|NA|TRBD2
CASSHGLAGVSDEQFF
TGTGCCAGCAGCCATGGACTAGCGGGAGTTTCGGATGAGCAGTTCTTC
>TRBJ2-6|TRBV7-9|NA|TRBD1
CASSGTGGSGANVLTF
TGTGCCAGCTCCGGGACAGGGGGCTCTGGGGCCAACGTCCTGACTTTC
>TRBJ2-3|TRBV7-9|NA|TRBD1
CASSLPRTGTDTQYF
TGTGCCAGCAGCTTACCTCGGACAGGGACAGATACGCAGTATTTT
>TRBJ2-3|TRBV9|few|NA
CASSVGTSTDTQYF
TGTGCCAGCAGCGTAGGGACTAGCACAGATACGCAGTATTTT
>TRBJ1-3|TRBV9|NA|NA
CASRQGNTIYF
TGTGCCAGCAGGCAGGGAAACACCATATATTTT
>TRBJ1-1|TRBV6-6|few|TRBD1
CASSHRGSDTEAFF
TGTGCCAGCAGTCACAGGGGCTCGGACACTGAAGCTTTCTTT
>TRBJ1-1|TRBV4-1|few|NA
CASSQERGEAFF
TGCGCCAGCAGCCAAGAAAGGGGTGAAGCTTTCTTT
>TRBJ1-1|TRBV4-2|NA|NA
CASTSTLGDHTEAFF
TGTGCCAGCACCTCAACCTTGGGAGACCACACTGAAGCTTTCTTT
>TRBJ1-1|TRBV10-3|once|NA
CAISEDPRDTEAFF
TGTGCCATCAGTGAAGACCCGAGGGACACTGAAGCTTTCTTT
>TRBJ2-3|TRBV9|NA|NA
CASSPGLWAGPSTDTQYF
TGTGCCAGCAGCCCGGGCCTATGGGCGGGGCCGAGCACAGATACGCAGTATTTT
>TRBJ1-4|TRBV5-5|once|NA
CASSPRGEKLFF
TGTGCCAGCAGCCCTAGGGGTGAAAAACTGTTTTTT
>TRBJ1-1|TRBV5-4|NA|NA
CASSLATGNTEAFF
TGTGCCAGCAGCTTGGCCACAGGGAACACTGAAGCTTTCTTT
>TRBJ1-5|TRBV15|NA|TRBD1
CATSFEQGKGQPQHF
TGTGCCACCAGCTTCGAACAGGGGAAAGGTCAGCCCCAGCATTTT
>TRBJ2-7|TRBV7-8|NA|TRBD1
CASSAQAQGARDEQYF
TGTGCCAGCAGCGCTCAGGCACAGGGGGCGCGGGACGAGCAGTACTTC
>TRBJ2-1|TRBV18|NA|TRBD2
CASSPPGLAGVWEQFF
TGTGCCAGCTCACCACCGGGACTAGCGGGAGTGTGGGAGCAGTTCTTC
>TRBJ2-3|TRBV29-1|NA|NA
CSGKGGPTDTQYF
TGCAGCGGGAAGGGGGGGCCCACAGATACGCAGTATTTT
>TRBJ2-1|TRBV7-9|NA|TRBD2
CASSGLAGVYNEQFF
TGTGCCTCTAGCGGGCTAGCGGGAGTCTACAATGAGCAGTTCTTC
>TRBJ2-1|TRBV29-1|NA|NA
CSVEGIDWSNNEQFF
TGCAGCGTTGAAGGGATCGACTGGTCTAACAATGAGCAGTTCTTC
>TRBJ2-1|TRBV4-3|NA|TRBD1
CASSFDRESYNEQFF
TGCGCCAGCAGTTTCGACAGGGAAAGTTACAATGAGCAGTTCTTC
>TRBJ1-6|TRBV7-2|once|NA
CASRLQGLFHSPLHF
TGTGCCAGCAGACTTCAGGGTCTATTTCATTCACCCCTCCACTTT
>TRBJ2-7|TRBV28|NA|TRBD2
CASSSRLAGYQAHEQYF
TGTGCCAGCAGCTCCCGACTAGCGGGATATCAGGCCCACGAGCAGTACTTC
>TRBJ1-5|TRBV7-2|few|NA
CASSPYSNQPQHF
TGTGCCAGCAGCCCTTATAGCAATCAGCCCCAGCATTTT
>TRBJ1-1|TRBV29-1|once|NA
CSVERRTPRMNTEAFF
TGCAGCGTTGAAAGGAGAACACCTAGGATGAACACTGAAGCTTTCTTT
>TRBJ1-2|TRBV9|NA|NA
CASSVDLRTVENGYTF
TGTGCCAGCAGCGTAGACTTACGGACAGTGGAGAATGGCTACACCTTC
>TRBJ2-4|TRBV5-8|NA|NA
CASSDLGPHYF
TGTGCCAGCAGCGACCTGGGGCCGCACTACTTC
>TRBJ2-2|TRBV19|few|NA
CASSTLQGANTGELFF
TGTGCCAGTAGTACGCTACAGGGAGCGAACACCGGGGAGCTGTTTTTT
>TRBJ2-1|TRBV11-2|NA|TRBD2
CASRGTSGRNTYNEQFF
TGTGCCAGCAGGGGGACTAGCGGGAGGAATACCTACAATGAGCAGTTCTTC
>TRBJ2-1|TRBV6-6|NA|TRBD2
CASSYSPKRGGDEQFF
TGTGCCAGCAGTTACTCGCCCAAGCGGGGGGGCGATGAGCAGTTCTTC
>TRBJ2-1|TRBV6-1|NA|NA
CASRTPRGSYNEQFF
TGTGCCAGCAGAACCCCGCGGGGCTCCTACAATGAGCAGTTCTTC
>TRBJ2-7|TRBV11-3|NA|NA
CASSPLGTPGEQYF
TGTGCCAGCAGCCCTCTCGGGACTCCTGGCGAGCAGTACTTC
>TRBJ1-1|TRBV19|NA|NA
CASSPTGVKAEAFF
TGTGCCAGTAGCCCCACGGGGGTCAAGGCTGAAGCTTTCTTT
>TRBJ2-7|TRBV5-1|NA|TRBD2
CASSLGTSGYEQYF
TGCGCCAGCAGCTTGGGTACTAGCGGATACGAGCAGTACTTC
>TRBJ2-7|TRBV2|NA|NA
CASSEARQSAYEQYF
TGTGCCAGCAGTGAAGCGCGACAGAGTGCCTACGAGCAGTACTTC
>TRBJ1-1|TRBV6-5|NA|NA
CASSPISRPEAFF
TGTGCCAGCAGCCCGATCTCGCGGCCTGAAGCTTTCTTT
>TRBJ2-3|TRBV5-1|NA|TRBD2
CASSSGLAGVGDTQYF
TGCGCCAGCAGCTCGGGACTAGCGGGAGTGGGGGATACGCAGTATTTT
>TRBJ2-7|TRBV18|NA|TRBD1
CASSLQGASEQYF
TGTGCCAGCTCACTACAGGGGGCCAGCGAGCAGTACTTC
>TRBJ1-4|TRBV29-1|NA|NA
CSVTGTFEKLFF
TGCAGCGTTACCGGGACATTCGAAAAACTGTTTTTT
>TRBJ1-3|TRBV5-1|NA|TRBD1
CASSPGTGGFGNTIYF
TGCGCCAGCAGCCCGGGGACAGGGGGCTTTGGAAACACCATATATTTT